The T cell receptor (beta chain) under discussion was sequenced for a study of cytomegalovirus exposure and HLA in healthy donors. It was with 60 Vbeta and 13 Jbeta primers that the PCR ran. This table comes from immunoSEQ multiplex PCR, and its TCRdb copy is limited to in-frame clones, with some not included. The table lists tens of thousands of clones, around 78% of them singletons. Study-wide results and limits: Sequencing probably produced one cluster of sequence variants that were highly shared. Later, an analysis found that common viral pathogens appeared to be linked with several of the most significant clusters. Data from an earlier analysis indicated that most TCR beta V segments were productive either about 90% or about 30% of the time. There were under 200 TCR beta chains listed as cytomegalovirus-associated.

The V end was cut by 0 bases, the J end by 2 bases, with 10 bases between. The CDR3 spans 15 residues. CDR1 and CDR2 from the germline V gene are LNHNV and YYDKDF (reference sequence). Comments on this clone: Antigen: not known.

The receptor was isolated from a man aged 30-40 years in good health and CMV-seronegative. The chain employs TRBV15 and TRBJ1-2; D gene unclear. Sample: PBMCs. The CDR3, as DNA: TGTGCCACCAGCAGAGATTTGGGCCCCAACTATGGCTACACCTTC. Protein: CATSRDLGPNYGYTF.